These 17 T cell receptor beta chains came from one sample sequenced in a study of blood T cell repertoires in COVID-19. TCRdb's table, derived via immunoSEQ multiplex PCR, lists solely in-frame clones and lacks some. Here the sample spans under 100,000 clones, about 81% being singletons. Sequenced material: peripheral blood. Every receptor here comes from a human donor in a cohort sampled during active COVID-19.

This chain links TRBV19 with TRBJ2-1, with TRBD2 matching over 14 bases. The CDR3 covers 17 residues. Trimming at V came to 3 bases and at J to 4 bases, leaving 5 bases not matched to a gene. Looked up from germline, CDR1 is LNHDA and CDR2 is SQIVND (reference sequence). The CDR3: CASSMTGLAGGYNEQFF. CDR3 DNA: TGTGCCAGTAGTATGACCGGACTAGCGGGGGGTTACAATGAGCAGTTCTTC.

V gene TRBV7-3 combines with J gene TRBJ2-3; no clear D. The CDR3 contains 14 residues. V dropped 5 bases and J dropped 0 bases, with 9 bases sitting between them. Germline V gives CDR1 SGHTA, CDR2 FQGTGA. The DNA for the CDR3 is TGTGCCAGCAGCCTGAGGTCTAGCACAGATACGCAGTATTTT. This gives the protein CASSLRSSTDTQYF.

This clone has a single count. The chain uses TRBV28 and TRBJ1-2; D call uncertain. Trimming removed 6 bases from V and 5 bases from J, with 19 bases in between. The CDR3 has 15 residues. CDR1 and CDR2 (germline): MDHEN, SYDVKM. The CDR3 DNA follows: TGTGCCAGCAGCTTGCGGAGGGCCATCCCTTATGGCTACACCTTC. This gives the protein CASSLRRAIPYGYTF.

This clone came up many times. This chain connects TRBV9 to TRBJ1-2; possible D gene TRBD1, 6 bases. This CDR3 region has 14 residues. Per germline, CDR1 SGDLS and CDR2 YYNGEE. V lost 2 bases to trimming and J lost 2 bases, with 10 bases between them. The CDR3 reads CASSVGGPNYGYTF. CDR3 bases: TGTGCCAGCAGCGTGGGGGGGCCGAACTATGGCTACACCTTC.

This chain connects TRBV5-6 to TRBJ1-5, with 11 nucleotides matching TRBD1. The CDR3 runs 17 residues. CDR1 and CDR2 (germline): SGHDT, YYEEEE. V shed 1 base and J 2 bases; nucleotides not matched to a gene: 5. This CDR3 is CASSLMDRGHRNQPQHF. The CDR3 DNA follows: TGTGCCAGCAGCTTGATGGACAGGGGGCATCGCAATCAGCCCCAGCATTTT.

The chain recombines TRBV7-2 with TRBJ1-6; TRBD1 might be the D (5 bases). The CDR3 consists of 14 residues. The V end lost 6 bases, the J end lost 8 bases, and 14 bases lay between the germline ends. The germline V gene encodes CDR1 SGHTA and CDR2 FQGNSA. The CDR3 DNA is TGTGCCAGCAGAACAGGACGGTTCCATTCACCCCTCCACTTT. It translates to CASRTGRFHSPLHF.

This clone occurred a few times. V usage is TRBV3-1 (or the pseudogene TRBV3-2) and J usage is TRBJ1-6; D unclear. CDR3 length: 14 residues. CDR1 is LGHDT, CDR2 YNNKEL, per germline (reference sequence). The V and J ends lost 1 base and 7 bases respectively, with 8 bases between them. CDR3 protein: CASSQVAENSPLHF. Here the CDR3 DNA reads TGTGCCAGCAGCCAAGTCGCGGAGAATTCACCCCTCCACTTT.

The gene calls are TRBV19 and TRBJ2-1, with unresolved D. The CDR3 extends over 18 amino acids. V shed 0 bases and J shed 2 bases, with 17 bases lying between them. The germline V gene encodes CDR1 LNHDA and CDR2 SQIVND (reference sequence). CDR3: CASSIDTPTRRPYNEQFF. Here the CDR3 DNA reads TGTGCCAGTAGTATAGATACCCCGACCCGGCGGCCCTACAATGAGCAGTTCTTC.

This sequence joins TRBV5-6 and TRBJ2-1, with D perhaps TRBD1 (5 bases). Trimming removed 0 bases from V and 3 bases from J, with 7 bases in between. The CDR3 has 14 residues. Germline assignment: CDR1 SGHDT and CDR2 YYEEEE. CDR3 in amino acids: CASSLAGFYNEQFF. CDR3 nucleotide sequence: TGTGCCAGCAGCTTGGCAGGGTTCTACAATGAGCAGTTCTTC. The entire variable domain, with the rest obtained from reference TRBV5-6 and TRBJ2-1, is as follows: DAGVTQSPTHLIKTRGQQVTLRCSPKSGHDTVSWYQQALGQGPQFIFQYYEEEERQRGNFPDRFSGHQFPNYSSELNVNALLLGDSALYLCASSLAGFYNEQFFGPGTRLTVL.

This rearrangement joins TRBV7-3 to TRBJ2-7; 10 bases align to TRBD1. Germline V CDR1 and CDR2: SGHTA, FQGTGA. The ends lost 5 bases at V and 3 bases at J; junction bases unmatched: 7. The CDR3 runs to 15 residues. In DNA, the CDR3 is TGTGCCAGCAGCCCAGACAGGGGGCGGTTCTACGAGCAGTACTTC. Translated: CASSPDRGRFYEQYF.

The rearrangement joins TRBV6-1 to TRBJ1-5, with 9 bases fitting TRBD1. There are 14 residues in the CDR3. Germline values: CDR1 MNHNS, CDR2 SASEGT. V gave up 3 bases and J gave up 5 bases; unmatched junction bases: 2. The chain's CDR3 is CASSETGGYQPQHF. DNA of the CDR3: TGTGCCAGCAGTGAGACAGGGGGATATCAGCCCCAGCATTTT.

This chain uses TRBV7-2 with TRBJ2-3, with 9 bases aligning to TRBD1. The CDR3 spans 15 residues. CDR1 and CDR2 (germline): SGHTA, FQGNSA. V was pared by 5 bases and J by 4 bases, with 7 bases of the junction left unmatched. In DNA, the CDR3 is TGTGCCAGCAGCAGAAGGACAGGGGATGCAGATACGCAGTATTTT. Translating it yields CASSRRTGDADTQYF.

This chain links TRBV5-1 with TRBJ1-5, with 8 bases lining up with TRBD1. J was trimmed by 3 bases and V by 4 bases; bases with no gene match: 6. CDR1 and CDR2 (germline): SGHRS, YFSETQ. CDR3 size: 15 residues. The DNA of the CDR3 is TGCGCCAGCAGCACCGGGACAGGAGTCAATCAGCCCCAGCATTTT. It translates to CASSTGTGVNQPQHF.

The CDR3, as DNA: TGTGCCAGCAGCTTGCGGGCGGAGGTCAATGAGCAGTTCTTC. Residues: CASSLRAEVNEQFF. The J gene is TRBJ2-1, the V gene TRBV5-4; tentative D call: TRBD2 (5 bases). The CDR3 totals 14 residues. Germline assignment: CDR1 SGHNT and CDR2 YYREEE (reference sequence). Trimming pared 1 base from V and 6 bases from J, leaving 11 bases between.

The J gene is TRBJ1-1, the V gene TRBV2; D may be TRBD1 (6 bases). The CDR3 is made up of 12 amino acids. V dropped 11 bases and J dropped 2 bases, with 12 bases sitting between them. Germline V gene lookup returns CDR1 SNHLY and CDR2 FYNNEI. The CDR3 spells CAAQGLNTEAFF. The CDR3 DNA sequence: TGTGCCGCACAGGGTTTAAACACTGAAGCTTTCTTT. The full variable domain, its missing parts supplied by reference TRBV2 and TRBJ1-1, is EPEVTQTPSHQVTQMGQEVILRCVPISNHLYFYWYRQILGQKVEFLVSFYNNEISEKSEIFDDQFSVERPDGSNFTLKIRSTKLEDSAMYFCAAQGLNTEAFFGQGTRLTVV.

CDR3 loop: CASSPQGGKGYYEQYF. The DNA for the CDR3 is TGCGCCAGCAGCCCTCAGGGGGGAAAGGGGTACTACGAGCAGTACTTC. The chain employs TRBV5-1 and TRBJ2-7; D might be TRBD1 (7 bases). The CDR3 covers 16 residues. Germline V gene lookup returns CDR1 SGHRS and CDR2 YFSETQ. The ends were cut back, 4 bases at V and 3 bases at J, with 20 bases in the middle.

The chain is built from TRBV5-1 and TRBJ2-2; D possibly corresponds to TRBD1 (7 bases). Germline CDR1 and CDR2: SGHRS and YFSETQ. The CDR3 consists of 15 residues. Trimming removed 2 bases at V and 5 bases at J, with 13 bases between. CDR3 coding DNA: TGCGCCAGCAGCTTAGGCAGGGGGAGGACCGGGGAGCTGTTTTTT. Protein: CASSLGRGRTGELFF.